The T cell receptor (beta chain) under discussion was sequenced for a study of cytomegalovirus exposure and HLA in healthy donors. Study-wide background: A prior analysis found 100 million to 140 million unique TCR beta sequences from around 200 million T cells. From donors who were HLA-typed, an early data release held 70 million to 90 million unique TCRs. Findings and limits, study-wide: Cytomegalovirus status was reportedly diagnosed by the classifier with high sensitivity and specificity. The authors judged a highly shared variant cluster likely a sequencing artifact.

60 Vbeta and 13 Jbeta primers were used in PCR. Repertoires were generated with immunoSEQ multiplex PCR, while TCRdb's copy carries only in-frame clones and drops some. The sample has over 150,000 clones, roughly 79% seen once; the top ten hold less than 15%. This CDR3 comprises 13 residues. V shed 3 bases and J shed 0 bases, with 5 bases lying between them. Germline V gene data show CDR1 as SGHKS and CDR2 as YYEKEE (reference sequence). A few counts support this clone. Its antigen remains unknown. Sequenced: PBMCs. This clonotype was sampled from a woman in her fifties or sixties in good health and CMV-seronegative. The chain combines TRBV5-5 with TRBJ2-3; unclear D gene. Here the CDR3 reads CASSSGSTDTQYF. The CDR3 DNA sequence: TGTGCCAGCAGCTCTGGCAGCACAGATACGCAGTATTTT.